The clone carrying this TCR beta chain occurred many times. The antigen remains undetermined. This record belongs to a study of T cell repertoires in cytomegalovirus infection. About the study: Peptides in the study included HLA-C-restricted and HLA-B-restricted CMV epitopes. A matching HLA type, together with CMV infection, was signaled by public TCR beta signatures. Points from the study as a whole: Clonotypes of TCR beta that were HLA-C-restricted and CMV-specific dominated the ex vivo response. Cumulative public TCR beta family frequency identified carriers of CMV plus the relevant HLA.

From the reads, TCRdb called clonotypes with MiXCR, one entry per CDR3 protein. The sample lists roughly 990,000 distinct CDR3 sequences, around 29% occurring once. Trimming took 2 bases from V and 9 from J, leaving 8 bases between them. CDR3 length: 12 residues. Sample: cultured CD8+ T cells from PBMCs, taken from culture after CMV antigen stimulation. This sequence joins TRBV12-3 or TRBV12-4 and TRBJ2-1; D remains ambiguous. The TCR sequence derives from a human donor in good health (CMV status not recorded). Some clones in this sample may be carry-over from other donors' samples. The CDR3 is CASSLSHPEQFF. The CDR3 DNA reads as TGTGCCAGCAGTTTATCCCATCCTGAGCAGTTCTTC.